This entry is about one TCR beta chain. Its target antigen remains unknown. There are no base qualities to consult, and no much larger clone falls within one base. This sample stems from a study of cytomegalovirus exposure and HLA in healthy donors (dated by TCRdb to about 2017). Concerning the study at large: An earlier analysis of approximately 550 of the donors reported about 290 Gb of sequence data and 100 million to 130 million unique TCR beta sequences from roughly 200 million T cells. Approximately 330 gigabases of sequencing data and 70 million to 95 million unique TCR sequences made up an early release that covered several hundred HLA-typed donors. Of the roughly 390 genotyped donors, 65% to 90% were placed in the genetic ancestry cluster associated with self-reported Caucasian donors. The aim of the study was to test whether cataloging public T cell receptors could identify signatures of past pathogen exposure. The study profiled the T cell repertoires of approximately 700 subjects by immunosequencing and related them to cytomegalovirus serostatus. In addition to the first cohort of around 670 subjects, a separate validation cohort of 120 different subjects was used. To predict cytomegalovirus infection status, the study combined high-throughput TCR immunosequencing, statistical association of individual TCRs with disease status, and machine learning. A later analysis re-analyzed previously published TCR beta repertoires from several hundred donors and added high-resolution HLA genotyping to study TCR occurrence patterns. In the later analysis, no new phenotypic data were used to find candidate immune exposures; instead, reliance was placed on TCR beta sequences and their occurrence across donors. An earlier analysis of 450 to 750 of the donors used high-throughput TCR beta sequencing to judge whether each TCR beta V gene segment behaved as functional or pseudogenic. Donor age, sex, ethnicity and CMV serostatus were compiled alongside the repertoire data. A later genetic analysis used genome-wide SNP genotypes for about 60% of the roughly 700 donors, treating that subset as a discovery cohort. Every repertoire in the discovery cohort had been generated on one and the same sequencing platform. Class I and class II HLA loci were covered by the typing at four-digit resolution. Typing coverage differed by locus: A, B, C, DRB1 and DQB1 were typed in roughly 629-640 donors, DQA1 in 522, DPA1 in around 610, and DPB1 in approximately 450. Because of strong linkage in the cohort, roughly five DR-DQ haplotypes were treated as single units for association and clustering. Across approximately 400 genotyped donors of the cohort, an average of roughly 250,000 unique TCR beta nucleotide sequences per donor were sequenced, and roughly 20% of those sequences were non-productive. Results the study describes overall, beyond this receptor: A later genetic analysis associated a missense DCLRE1C variant with V-gene and J-gene trimming of TCR beta chains, and an independent cohort replicated the association. About 17 rarely observed V segments, including chromosome 9 orphons, were excluded from the earlier analysis of some 590 of the donors because counts were too low. In this cohort, only TCR beta chains were sequenced, and detectable features were limited by the absence of alpha or paired-chain data. HLA typing was unavailable for some donors at each locus, so association tests used only the typed subset. Most TCR sequences were observed very rarely across donors, whereas some public TCRs were present in many individuals. A later analysis associated about 17,000 TCR beta sequences with specific HLA alleles at a false discovery rate of 0.05. A further reported finding was that TCR beta sequences accurately predicted the HLA-A and HLA-B alleles for most subjects in the first cohort. The presence/absence analyses assumed that sequencing depth was roughly uniform across donors, and that assumption may not be true. In the study, some 180 TCR beta chains were listed as associated with cytomegalovirus. Strong co-occurrence of HLA alleles, especially DR and DQ, made assigning TCR associations to individual alleles difficult. A group of highly shared sequence variants was considered likely to be a technical artifact of the sequencing pipeline. For the cohort, immune exposure information was limited to CMV serostatus. Compared with the approximately 600-donor mean, donors in an Asian-associated ancestry cluster had fewer N-insertions in productive TCRs, according to a later genetic analysis. An earlier analysis of 450 to 750 of the donors showed that most TCR beta V segments appeared in productive rearrangements either about 90% or about 30% of the time, which broadly matched IMGT annotations. The classifier was reported to diagnose cytomegalovirus status with high specificity and sensitivity in both the original and validation cohorts. The 87-base-pair reads could not distinguish some IMGT-functional V segments, including TRBV6-2 and TRBV6-3, so those segments were excluded. According to the authors, the approach could potentially be generalized to other disease states and immunological phenotypes. Linkage disequilibrium might explain the correlated functional status among segregating V segments, but an unknown experimental factor could not be ruled out. A few of the identified cytomegalovirus-associated TCR beta chains were confirmed in vitro to be specific for cytomegalovirus antigens. In a later analysis, most CMV-associated TCR beta chains were found to appear HLA-restricted, with HLA associations seemingly driven largely by CMV exposure. A later analysis found that TCR association rates varied across HLA loci, with DRB1 alleles showing the most associated TCRs and HLA-C alleles the fewest. A later analysis found that HLA-associated TCR beta chains were more clonally expanded and had lower generation probabilities than equally common non-associated chains. A later analysis reported that several top co-occurrence clusters appeared linked to parvovirus B19, influenza, CMV and Epstein-Barr virus.

Libraries were made using the immunoSEQ multiplex PCR assay. For the multiplex PCR, a mixture combining 60 forward primers for TCR Vbeta segments and 13 reverse primers for TCR Jbeta segments was used. The CDR3 region of rearranged TCR beta genes was amplified from genomic DNA by a multiplex PCR assay. On the Illumina HiSeq System, the amplified TCR beta libraries were sequenced as 87-base-pair reads. For the original study's pipeline: In a later analysis, some 80 million unique TCR beta chains were counted across the 650 to 750 repertoires, and roughly 11 million of these chains were shared by at least two donors. Raw reads were error-corrected and collapsed into unique sequences by a nearest-neighbor algorithm in which closely related sequences were merged to remove PCR and sequencing errors. Alignment of CDR3 sequences to IMGT reference sequences was used to assign V, D and J gene segments. For a sequence to be retained, a match of at least six nucleotides was required to both a V gene segment and a J gene segment. Rearrangements were classified as productive when the CDR3 lacked stop codons and remained in frame with V and J, and all other rearrangements were classified as non-productive. Following IMGT convention, CDR3 was defined as the stretch from the second conserved V-encoded cysteine up to the conserved J-encoded phenylalanine. Sequences without an unambiguous match to a single V gene segment were excluded from the earlier analysis of about 600 of the donors. In an earlier analysis of roughly 500 of the donors, V segments were called functional above 56.7% productive rearrangements and were called segregating when the between-donor standard deviation exceeded 5%. To diagnose cytomegalovirus status from the catalog of TCR beta chain sequences, a statistical classification framework was built. V and J gene assignment, in a later analysis, came from comparing TCR nucleotide sequences with IMGT/GENE-DB human TR gene sequences. The TCRdist pipeline was used in a later analysis to assign CDR3 sequences and most-parsimonious VDJ recombination scenarios. A later analysis defined each TCR beta chain by its CDR3 amino acid sequence plus V-gene family, and excluded reads lacking a unique V-gene family. As a way to deal with suspected cross-contamination and a sequencing artifact, a later analysis dropped under 600 nucleotide sequences that were highly shared and had low generation probability. In a later analysis, a clonal expansion index for each public chain was calculated from normalized within-repertoire ranks of inferred template counts. A later analysis computed generation probabilities with a VDJ recombination model fitted to out-of-frame rearrangements, and checked the results against IGoR. Hypergeometric tests were used in a later analysis to score TCR-TCR, TCR-HLA and TCR-CMV co-occurrence, with a repertoire-size bias correction applied to the TCR pairs. A later analysis estimated false discovery rates by permuting HLA or CMV assignments 20 times. In a later analysis, co-occurring TCRs were grouped using DBSCAN, and TCRdist sequence similarity was added for clustering within HLA-allele-positive subsets. For co-occurrence clustering, repertoires with fewer than 30,000 or more than 120,000 public chains were excluded, along with about five repertoires with anomalous nucleotide sharing. TCRdb limited this immuneACCESS table to in-frame rearrangements with V and J called. A share of clones is missing; checked studies link under half to unresolved V genes, and the rest is unexplained. That table supplies the V and J calls and clone size; D and trimming were determined from the DNA. Recorded for this sample are under 150,000 clones; 55% to 75% of them occurred a single time. The top ten clones comprise 1.5% to 2% of the sample.

The cohort consisted of 666 healthy bone marrow donors. At the time of sampling, every cohort member was nominally healthy, though immune exposures that went unrecorded were likely present. The donor was CMV seropositive and belonged to the group of 250 to 350 seropositive cohort members. A peripheral blood sample was collected from each donor, and TCR beta sequencing was performed on peripheral blood mononuclear cells. Genomic DNA was extracted from the blood cell samples with the Qiagen DNeasy Blood Extraction Kit. Per the germline V gene, SGHDT is the CDR1 and YYEEEE is the CDR2. V trim: 6 bases; J trim: 1 base; unmatched bases: 5. Including cysteine and phenylalanine, the CDR3 has 14 amino acids. The read is trimmed to its CDR3 DNA, 42 bases read in frame from base 1.

The V and J segments used are TRBV5-6 and TRBJ2-7; TRBD1 lines up with 9 middle nucleotides. The clonotype comes from a young man in good health and CMV-seropositive. The sequenced material came from PBMCs. The CDR3 in this case is CASTRDRASYEQYF. The DNA sequence reads TGTGCCAGCACCCGGGACAGGGCATCCTACGAGCAGTACTTC.